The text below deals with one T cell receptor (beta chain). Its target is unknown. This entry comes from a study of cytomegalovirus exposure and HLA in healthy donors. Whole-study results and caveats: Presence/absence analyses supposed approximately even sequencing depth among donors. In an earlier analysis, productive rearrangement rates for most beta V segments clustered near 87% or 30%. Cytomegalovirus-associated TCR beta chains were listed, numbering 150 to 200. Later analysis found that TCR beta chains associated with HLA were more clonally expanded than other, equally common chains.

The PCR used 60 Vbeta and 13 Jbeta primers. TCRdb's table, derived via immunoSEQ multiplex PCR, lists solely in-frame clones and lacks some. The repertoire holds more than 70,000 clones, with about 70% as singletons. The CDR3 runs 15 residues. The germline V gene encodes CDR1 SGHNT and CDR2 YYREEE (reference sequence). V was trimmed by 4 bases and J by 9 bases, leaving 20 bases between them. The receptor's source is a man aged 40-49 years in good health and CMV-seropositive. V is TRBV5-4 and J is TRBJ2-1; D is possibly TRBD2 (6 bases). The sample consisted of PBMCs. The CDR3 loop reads CASSPAGMIPSEQFF. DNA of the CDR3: TGTGCCAGCAGCCCCGCGGGAATGATCCCCAGTGAGCAGTTCTTC.